This T cell receptor (beta chain) was profiled in a study of blood T cell repertoires in COVID-19. Whole-study context: COVID-19 samples, acute and convalescent, were from the United States, Italy and Spain. T cells, B-cell-depleted T cells, or PBMCs provided the cDNA or gDNA that served as material.

The junction had 13 bases not matched to a gene; V was cut back by 5 bases and J by 11 bases. The germline CDR1 and CDR2 sequences are LNHDA and SQIVND (reference sequence). The CDR3 covers 14 residues. In the source study's methods: From reference gene primer amplification, estimates of nucleated cell counts were derived. TCRdb's table, derived via immunoSEQ multiplex PCR, lists solely in-frame clones and lacks some. V and J calls and clone size are copied from that table; D and trimming were computed from the DNA. The table includes about 270,000 clones, 81% detected once. The chain couples TRBV19 to TRBJ1-2, with 8 bases that match TRBD1. The sequenced material came from peripheral blood. The receptor was isolated from a woman aged 60-75 years with active or convalescent COVID-19. CDR3 DNA: TGTGCCAGTAGTGACAGGGGCCCCTACCGCTTTTACACCTTC. This translates into CASSDRGPYRFYTF.